This is a list of T cell receptor beta chains from one sample in a study of T cell responses to AZD1222 COVID-19 vaccine. Data came from immunoSEQ multiplex PCR; TCRdb stores just in-frame clones and leaves some out. Here the sample spans around 62,000 clones, around nine tenths being singletons. The sequenced sample was peripheral blood, obtained on day 0 of AZD1222 vaccination. The receptor source for this set is an adult in good health. Each CDR3 is given with its conserved first and last residue. Each record gives: V gene, J gene, D gene, clone size, CDR3 DNA, CDR3 protein. A D gene is named only where the DNA matches it firmly. Clone sizes are given selectively: once, few, many, or a class where the clone is expanded.

v_call: TRBV18
j_call: TRBJ2-5
d_call: .
clone_size: .
cdr3_nt: TGTGCCAGCTCACCTAGGACGGACCAAGAGACCCAGTACTTC
cdr3_aa: CASSPRTDQETQYF

v_call: TRBV9
j_call: TRBJ1-6
d_call: TRBD1
clone_size: .
cdr3_nt: TGTGCCAGCAGCTCCCGACAGGGCGACTCACCCCTCCACTTT
cdr3_aa: CASSSRQGDSPLHF

v_call: TRBV24-1
j_call: TRBJ2-2
d_call: .
clone_size: .
cdr3_nt: TGTGCCACCTCAAGGAACACCGGGGAGCTGTTTTTT
cdr3_aa: CATSRNTGELFF

v_call: TRBV27
j_call: TRBJ2-2
d_call: TRBD2
clone_size: once
cdr3_nt: TGTGCCAGCAGGAAAGACAGCGGACTAGCGGGGTCGATAATCGCGAACACCGGGGAGCTGTTTTTT
cdr3_aa: CASRKDSGLAGSIIANTGELFF

v_call: TRBV3-1/TRBV3-2
j_call: TRBJ2-4
d_call: .
clone_size: .
cdr3_nt: TGTGCCAGCAGCCAAAAGGGGGGGACGGAACATCAGTACTTC
cdr3_aa: CASSQKGGTEHQYF

v_call: TRBV12-3/TRBV12-4
j_call: TRBJ1-6
d_call: .
clone_size: .
cdr3_nt: TGTGCCAGCAGTTTCGAGGGTAGGTCACCCCTCCACTTT
cdr3_aa: CASSFEGRSPLHF

v_call: TRBV12-3/TRBV12-4
j_call: TRBJ1-2
d_call: TRBD1
clone_size: .
cdr3_nt: TGTGCCAGCAGCCGGGGGACAGGAAGGGGCTACACCTTC
cdr3_aa: CASSRGTGRGYTF

v_call: TRBV5-1
j_call: TRBJ2-7
d_call: .
clone_size: .
cdr3_nt: TGCGCCAGCAGCTGGGGTAGCGACCACGAGCAGTACTTC
cdr3_aa: CASSWGSDHEQYF

v_call: TRBV27
j_call: TRBJ1-2
d_call: .
clone_size: .
cdr3_nt: TGTGCCAGCAGTTTATACCACAAAAACTATGGCTACACCTTC
cdr3_aa: CASSLYHKNYGYTF

v_call: TRBV19
j_call: TRBJ1-1
d_call: TRBD1
clone_size: .
cdr3_nt: TGTGCCAGTAGTTCGGACAGGGGCACTGAAGCTTTCTTT
cdr3_aa: CASSSDRGTEAFF

v_call: TRBV6-5
j_call: TRBJ1-2
d_call: .
clone_size: .
cdr3_nt: TGTGCCAGCAGTCCCCAAGGTACGGTTGGCTACACCTTC
cdr3_aa: CASSPQGTVGYTF

v_call: TRBV2
j_call: TRBJ2-7
d_call: TRBD1
clone_size: .
cdr3_nt: TGTGCCAGCACCCGGGACAGGGGTTTCTACGAGCAGTACTTC
cdr3_aa: CASTRDRGFYEQYF

v_call: TRBV5-4
j_call: TRBJ1-2
d_call: TRBD1
clone_size: .
cdr3_nt: TGTGCCAGCAGCGACAGGGTCGGGGGAGGCTACACCTTC
cdr3_aa: CASSDRVGGGYTF

v_call: TRBV5-1
j_call: TRBJ2-2
d_call: TRBD1
clone_size: .
cdr3_nt: TGCGCCAGCAGCCTCCGACAGGGGAACACCGGGGAGCTGTTTTTT
cdr3_aa: CASSLRQGNTGELFF

v_call: TRBV29-1
j_call: TRBJ2-1
d_call: TRBD2
clone_size: .
cdr3_nt: TGCAGCGCATTAGCGGGGGGGAATGATGAGCAGTTCTTC
cdr3_aa: CSALAGGNDEQFF

v_call: TRBV11-2
j_call: TRBJ1-6
d_call: .
clone_size: .
cdr3_nt: TGTGCCAGCAGCACCGGGACGGGCTATAATTCACCCCTCCACTTT
cdr3_aa: CASSTGTGYNSPLHF

v_call: TRBV11-2
j_call: TRBJ2-7
d_call: .
clone_size: .
cdr3_nt: TGTGCCAGCAGCTTAGCAACCGGCAGAAACTACGAGCAGTACTTC
cdr3_aa: CASSLATGRNYEQYF

v_call: TRBV6-5
j_call: TRBJ1-2
d_call: TRBD1
clone_size: .
cdr3_nt: TGTGCCAGCAGTTACTCCGCGCAGGGGGATAACTATGGCTACACCTTC
cdr3_aa: CASSYSAQGDNYGYTF

v_call: TRBV24-1
j_call: TRBJ2-3
d_call: .
clone_size: .
cdr3_nt: TGTGCCACCAGTAAACCCGGGTCAGATACGCAGTATTTT
cdr3_aa: CATSKPGSDTQYF

v_call: TRBV2
j_call: TRBJ1-6
d_call: .
clone_size: .
cdr3_nt: TGTGCCAGCAGTCCTCCCACGGAGACCCTCCACTTT
cdr3_aa: CASSPPTETLHF

v_call: TRBV7-9
j_call: TRBJ1-1
d_call: TRBD1
clone_size: .
cdr3_nt: TGTGCCAGCAGCCCGGGACAGGGGGCAACTGAAGCTTTCTTT
cdr3_aa: CASSPGQGATEAFF

v_call: TRBV18
j_call: TRBJ1-5
d_call: .
clone_size: .
cdr3_nt: TGTGCCAGCTCCCAAGGAAGCGATAATCAGCCCCAGCATTTT
cdr3_aa: CASSQGSDNQPQHF

v_call: TRBV7-9
j_call: TRBJ1-6
d_call: .
clone_size: .
cdr3_nt: TGTGCCAGCAGCTTAGTGGTGGGGGGTTCACCCCTCCACTTT
cdr3_aa: CASSLVVGGSPLHF

v_call: TRBV18
j_call: TRBJ2-7
d_call: .
clone_size: .
cdr3_nt: TGTGCCAGCTCACCCCGTGAGAACGAGCAGTACTTC
cdr3_aa: CASSPRENEQYF

v_call: TRBV10-1
j_call: TRBJ2-2
d_call: .
clone_size: few
cdr3_nt: TGCGCCAGCAGTGAGCAAATGGGCACCGGGGAGCTGTTTTTT
cdr3_aa: CASSEQMGTGELFF

v_call: TRBV18
j_call: TRBJ1-1
d_call: .
clone_size: .
cdr3_nt: TGTGCCAGCTCAGAGAAGGACAGACCCGCGAGGGAAGCTTTCTTT
cdr3_aa: CASSEKDRPAREAFF

v_call: TRBV15
j_call: TRBJ2-7
d_call: TRBD1
clone_size: .
cdr3_nt: TGTGCCACCAGCCGGGACAGGTATTCCTACGAGCAGTACTTC
cdr3_aa: CATSRDRYSYEQYF

v_call: TRBV5-1
j_call: TRBJ2-3
d_call: TRBD2
clone_size: .
cdr3_nt: TGCGCCAGCAGCCATGAGCGGGGGGGCACAGATACGCAGTATTTT
cdr3_aa: CASSHERGGTDTQYF

v_call: TRBV5-1
j_call: TRBJ2-7
d_call: TRBD1
clone_size: few
cdr3_nt: TGCGCCAGCAGCCGCGGACAGGATGTTACCTACGAGCAGTACTTC
cdr3_aa: CASSRGQDVTYEQYF

v_call: TRBV6-4
j_call: TRBJ1-1
d_call: TRBD1
clone_size: .
cdr3_nt: TGTGCCAGCAGTGATCAGGGGGGCACTGAAGCTTTCTTT
cdr3_aa: CASSDQGGTEAFF

v_call: TRBV29-1
j_call: TRBJ1-1
d_call: TRBD1
clone_size: .
cdr3_nt: TGCAGCGCCAGACAGGGGGCGTACACTGAAGCTTTCTTT
cdr3_aa: CSARQGAYTEAFF

v_call: TRBV6-5
j_call: TRBJ1-2
d_call: .
clone_size: once
cdr3_nt: TGTGCCAGCAGTTACGGGGGTAACTATGGCTACACCTTC
cdr3_aa: CASSYGGNYGYTF

v_call: TRBV18
j_call: TRBJ1-1
d_call: .
clone_size: .
cdr3_nt: TGTGCCAGCTCACCACCGTCCAGATATGGCAAGGAGACTGAAGCTTTCTTT
cdr3_aa: CASSPPSRYGKETEAFF

v_call: TRBV6-5
j_call: TRBJ1-1
d_call: .
clone_size: once
cdr3_nt: TGTGCCAGCAGACGACAGGTTTGGACTGAAGCTTTCTTT
cdr3_aa: CASRRQVWTEAFF

v_call: TRBV2
j_call: TRBJ2-6
d_call: .
clone_size: .
cdr3_nt: TGTGCGGGGGGGGGCCCTGGGGCCAACGTCCTGACTTTC
cdr3_aa: CAGGGPGANVLTF

v_call: TRBV6-2/TRBV6-3
j_call: TRBJ1-6
d_call: TRBD1
clone_size: .
cdr3_nt: TGTGCCAGCAGTAGCCGGGACAGGGGAAGTTATTCACCCCTCCACTTT
cdr3_aa: CASSSRDRGSYSPLHF

v_call: TRBV18
j_call: TRBJ2-4
d_call: TRBD1
clone_size: .
cdr3_nt: TGTGCCAGCTCACCACTGGGGACAGGGGGAGTCAAAAACATTCAGTACTTC
cdr3_aa: CASSPLGTGGVKNIQYF

v_call: TRBV7-2
j_call: TRBJ1-2
d_call: .
clone_size: .
cdr3_nt: TGTGCCAGCAGCTTAAGACAGAACTATGGCTACACCTTC
cdr3_aa: CASSLRQNYGYTF

v_call: TRBV6-6
j_call: TRBJ2-7
d_call: TRBD1
clone_size: .
cdr3_nt: TGTGCCAGCAGTTACCGATCGACAGGGGTCTACGAGCAGTACTTC
cdr3_aa: CASSYRSTGVYEQYF